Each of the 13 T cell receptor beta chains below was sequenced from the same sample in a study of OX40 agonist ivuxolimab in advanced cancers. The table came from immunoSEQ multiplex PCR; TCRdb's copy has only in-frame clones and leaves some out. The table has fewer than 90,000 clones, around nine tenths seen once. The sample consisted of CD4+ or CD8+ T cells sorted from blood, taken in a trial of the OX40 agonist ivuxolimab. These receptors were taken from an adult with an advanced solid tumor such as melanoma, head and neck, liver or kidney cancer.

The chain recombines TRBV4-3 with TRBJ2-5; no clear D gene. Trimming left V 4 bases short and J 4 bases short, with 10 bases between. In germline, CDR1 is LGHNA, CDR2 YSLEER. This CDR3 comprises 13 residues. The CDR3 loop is CASSRSGGETQYF. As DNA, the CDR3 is TGCGCCAGCAGCCGGTCCGGTGGAGAGACCCAGTACTTC.

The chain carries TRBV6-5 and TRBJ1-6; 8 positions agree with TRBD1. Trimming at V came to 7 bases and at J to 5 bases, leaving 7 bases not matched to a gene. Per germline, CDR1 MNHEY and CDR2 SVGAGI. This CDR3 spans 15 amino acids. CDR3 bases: TGTGCCAGCACCAGGACAGGGCCTAATAATTCACCCCTCCACTTT. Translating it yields CASTRTGPNNSPLHF.

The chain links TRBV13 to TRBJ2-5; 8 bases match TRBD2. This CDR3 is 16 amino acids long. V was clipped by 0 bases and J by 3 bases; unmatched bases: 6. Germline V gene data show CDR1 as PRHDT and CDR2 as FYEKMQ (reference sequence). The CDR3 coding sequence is TGTGCCAGCAGCTTAGGCGTAAGCGGGGGCAAAGAGACCCAGTACTTC. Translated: CASSLGVSGGKETQYF.

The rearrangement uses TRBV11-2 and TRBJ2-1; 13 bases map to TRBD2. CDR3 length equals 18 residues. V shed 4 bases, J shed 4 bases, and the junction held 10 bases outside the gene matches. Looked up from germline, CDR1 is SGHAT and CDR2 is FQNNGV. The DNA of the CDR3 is TGTGCCAGCAGCTCCTACAAGGGGACTAGCGGGGATTACAATGAGCAGTTCTTC. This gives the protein CASSSYKGTSGDYNEQFF.

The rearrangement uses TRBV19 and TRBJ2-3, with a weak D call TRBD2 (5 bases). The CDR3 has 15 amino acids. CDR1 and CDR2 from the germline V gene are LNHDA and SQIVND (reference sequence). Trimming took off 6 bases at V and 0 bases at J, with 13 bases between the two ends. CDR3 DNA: TGTGCCAGTAGCGGGGAGCTTTCTAGCACAGATACGCAGTATTTT. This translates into CASSGELSSTDTQYF.

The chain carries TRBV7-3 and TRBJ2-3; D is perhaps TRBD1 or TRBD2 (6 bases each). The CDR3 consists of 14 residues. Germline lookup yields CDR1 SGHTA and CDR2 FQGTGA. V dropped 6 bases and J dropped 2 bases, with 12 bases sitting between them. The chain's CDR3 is CASSQRGVTDTQYF. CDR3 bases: TGTGCCAGCAGTCAGAGGGGGGTCACAGATACGCAGTATTTT.

CDR3 protein: CASSLESGGGNSPLHF. In DNA, the CDR3 is TGCGCCAGCAGCTTGGAATCCGGGGGGGGAAATTCACCCCTCCACTTT. The chain is built from TRBV5-1 and TRBJ1-6, with a weak D call TRBD1 (5 bases). The ends were cut back, 0 bases at V and 7 bases at J, with 14 bases in the middle. The CDR3 is 16 residues long. The germline V gene has CDR1 SGHRS and CDR2 YFSETQ.

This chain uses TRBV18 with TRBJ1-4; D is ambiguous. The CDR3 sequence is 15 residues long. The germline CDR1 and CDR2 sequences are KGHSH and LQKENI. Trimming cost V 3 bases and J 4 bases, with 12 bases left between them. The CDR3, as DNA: TGTGCCAGCTCACCTCCTGGCAGTCTTAATGAAAAACTGTTTTTT. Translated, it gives CASSPPGSLNEKLFF.

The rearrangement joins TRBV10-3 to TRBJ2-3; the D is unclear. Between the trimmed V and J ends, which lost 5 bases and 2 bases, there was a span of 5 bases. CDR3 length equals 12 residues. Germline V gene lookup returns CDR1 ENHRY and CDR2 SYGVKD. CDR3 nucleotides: TGTGCCATCAGTTACAACACAGATACGCAGTATTTT. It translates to CAISYNTDTQYF.

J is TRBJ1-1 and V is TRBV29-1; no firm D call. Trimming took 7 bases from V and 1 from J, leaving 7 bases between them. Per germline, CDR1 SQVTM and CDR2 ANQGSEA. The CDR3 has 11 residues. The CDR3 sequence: CSARENTEAFF. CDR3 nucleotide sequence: TGCAGCGCAAGGGAGAACACTGAAGCTTTCTTT.

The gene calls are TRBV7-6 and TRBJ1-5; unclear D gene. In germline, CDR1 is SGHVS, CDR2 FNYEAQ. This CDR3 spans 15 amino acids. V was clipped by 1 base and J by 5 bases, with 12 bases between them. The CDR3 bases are TGTGCCAGCAGCTTAGGGAGTAGGGTTGATCAGCCCCAGCATTTT. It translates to CASSLGSRVDQPQHF.

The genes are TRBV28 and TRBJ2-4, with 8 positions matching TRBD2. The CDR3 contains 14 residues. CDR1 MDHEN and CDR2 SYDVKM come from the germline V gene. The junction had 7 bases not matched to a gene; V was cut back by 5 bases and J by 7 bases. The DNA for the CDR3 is TGTGCCAGCAGTACTACTCGCGGGGGGAACATTCAGTACTTC. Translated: CASSTTRGGNIQYF.

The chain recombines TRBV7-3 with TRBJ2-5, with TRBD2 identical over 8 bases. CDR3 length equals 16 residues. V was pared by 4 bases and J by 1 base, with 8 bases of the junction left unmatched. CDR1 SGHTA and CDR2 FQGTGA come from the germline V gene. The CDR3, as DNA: TGTGCCAGCAGCTCCGGTGGCGGGGGGCCCCAAGAGACCCAGTACTTC. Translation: CASSSGGGGPQETQYF.